This T cell receptor beta chain was profiled in a study of Ad26.COV2.S vaccination and SARS-CoV-2 variants. The germline V gene encodes CDR1 SGHTA and CDR2 FQGNSA. The CDR3 runs to 14 residues. V was cut by 5 bases and J by 3 bases, with 14 bases left in between. Only in-frame clones appear in the TCRdb table, and some are missing; sequencing was by immunoSEQ multiplex PCR. This table holds about 440,000 clones, roughly 87% found once. The treatment is: about 20 received Ad26.COV2.S at low or high dose, single or two shots; 5 received placebo; per-sample allocation not given. After the first vaccine or placebo injection, samples were drawn on day 63. The administered vaccine (an Ad26 vector) expressed Wuhan-strain SARS-CoV-2 spike.

The starting material was peripheral blood, obtained in a trial of Ad26.COV2.S vaccine versus placebo. V gene TRBV7-2 combines with J gene TRBJ2-7, with D possibly being TRBD1 (6 bases). The clonotype originates from a person between 18 and 65 years old who received the Ad26.COV2.S COVID-19 vaccine or a placebo. CDR3 protein: CASSAQGYRYEQYF. The CDR3 DNA sequence: TGTGCCAGCAGCGCACAGGGTTATCGCTACGAGCAGTACTTC. Filled out from reference TRBV7-2 and TRBJ2-7, the complete variable domain reads GAGVSQSPSNKVTEKGKDVELRCDPISGHTALYWYRQSLGQGLEFLIYFQGNSAPDKSGLPSDRFSAERTGGSVSTLTIQRTQQEDSAVYLCASSAQGYRYEQYFGPGTRLTVT.